Below, one T cell receptor beta chain is given with its context. Samples were taken several times over chemoradiotherapy. Germline CDR1 reads SGHDT; CDR2 reads YYEEEE. This CDR3 has 16 amino acids. V was clipped by 4 bases and J by 3 bases, with 17 bases between them. This record comes from a study of chemoradiotherapy in HPV16-positive cancers. Background on the study: Candidate HPV-specific T-cell clones and common TCR motifs came from functional assays in a couple of HPV16-positive patients.

Generated by immunoSEQ multiplex PCR, the TCRdb table keeps only in-frame clones and is missing some. The data contain around 17,000 clones, about 90% of them seen just once; the ten biggest clones take up approximately 2.5%. V is TRBV5-6 and J is TRBJ1-5; D remains unclear. The TCR sequence derives from a human donor with HPV-associated anogenital cancer. The specimen was blood, collected from a patient who underwent chemoradiotherapy. The CDR3 DNA follows: TGTGCCAGCAGCCCGGGTGGGCTACTATACAATCAGCCCCAGCATTTT. This sequence encodes CASSPGGLLYNQPQHF.